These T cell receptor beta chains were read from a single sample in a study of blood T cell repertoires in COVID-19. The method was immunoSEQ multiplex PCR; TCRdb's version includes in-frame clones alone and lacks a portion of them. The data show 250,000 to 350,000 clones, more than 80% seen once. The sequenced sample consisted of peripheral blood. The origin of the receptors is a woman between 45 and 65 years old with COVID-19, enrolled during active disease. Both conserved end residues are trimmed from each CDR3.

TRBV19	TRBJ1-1	ASSIFPPGVNTEAF
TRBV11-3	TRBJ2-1	ASSLGTGYNEQF
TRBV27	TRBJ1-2	ASSFRGGAPRSGYT
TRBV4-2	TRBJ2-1	ASSQQGRVSYNEQF
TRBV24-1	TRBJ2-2	ATSGGHTGELF
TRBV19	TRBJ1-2	ASTPGSYRQGRRYGYT
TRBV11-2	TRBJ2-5	ASSLFTRTGGKETQY
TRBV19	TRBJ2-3	ATGQRGLSDTQY
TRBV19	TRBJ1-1	ASNLQGATEAF
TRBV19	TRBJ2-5	ASSPFGTLKETQY
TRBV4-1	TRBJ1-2	ASSPGQGNYGYT
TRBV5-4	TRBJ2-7	ASSTGLAGGFYEQY
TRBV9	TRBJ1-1	ASSVGVISEAF
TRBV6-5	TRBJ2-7	ASTSGGSGYEQY
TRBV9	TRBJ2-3	ASSGGQGNIDTQY
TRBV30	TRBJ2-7	ASSPGAGILHEQY
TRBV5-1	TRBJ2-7	ASSFSGSQYEQY
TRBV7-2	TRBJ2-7	ASSLSQILNYEQY
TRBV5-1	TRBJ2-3	ASSSADTQY
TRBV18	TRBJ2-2	ASSPMGRNTGELF
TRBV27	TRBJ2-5	ASSATRQGLETQY
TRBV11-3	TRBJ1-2	ASSVSTGTTGGDYGYT
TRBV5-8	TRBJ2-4	ASSLGRDGSDIQY
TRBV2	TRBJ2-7	ASSTDRGHEQY
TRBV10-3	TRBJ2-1	AISGTGTSGSNEQF
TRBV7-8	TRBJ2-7	ASSYVAGAYEQY
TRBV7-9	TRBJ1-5	ASSLEADQPQH
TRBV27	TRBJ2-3	ASSPVGSLKPWY
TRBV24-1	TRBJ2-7	ATSDPGSSYEQY
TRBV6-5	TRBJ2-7	ASSFGDTAVQY
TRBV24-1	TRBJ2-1	ATTPIATGREEYNEQF